This T cell receptor (beta chain) was captured by sequencing in a study of immune evolution from preneoplasia to lung adenocarcinoma (dated by TCRdb to about 2021). A note on the overall study: No AAH lesions showed HLA loss of heterozygosity, compared with about 6.3% of AIS, 15% of MIA and around 30% of ADC lesions. Immune contexture across lung adenocarcinoma precursors and invasive adenocarcinoma was profiled using immune gene expression, TCR sequencing and multiplex immunofluorescence. Resected precursor lesions (AAH, AIS, MIA) and invasive adenocarcinomas were compared against paired morphologically normal lung tissue. The sample size was set by how many specimens were available, not by a prior power calculation. Whole exome sequencing and methylation data from the same cohort of nodules were integrated with the immune data. The overall cohort comprised roughly 52 patients with pulmonary nodules who underwent surgical resection. A total of some 53 patients contributed TCR sequencing data. According to the study, over a hundred samples were used for TCR sequencing. POLYSOLVER was used to infer class I HLA alleles from exome data, and LOHHLA was used to detect allele-specific HLA loss.

Using the immunoSEQ hsTCRbeta Kit, TCR beta CDR3 regions were sequenced from DNA. From the authors' description of their analysis: The ImmunoSEQ Analyzer was used to analyse the TCR sequencing data. T cell clonality was defined as 1 minus Pielou's evenness, as computed on productive rearrangements. To measure T cell diversity, the inverse Simpson index was applied to productive templates. T cell density was defined as TCR beta template counts normalized to usable DNA, with usable DNA estimated by amplification and sequencing of housekeeping genes. Two-sided Kruskal-Wallis tests were used to compare TCR metrics between histologic stages. TCRdb stores this immuneACCESS table with in-frame sequences only. Part of the clones is absent; in the studies checked, under half of the shortfall reflects unresolved V genes, and no reason is known for the rest. The V and J calls and the clone size are those of that table, but D and trimming were determined from the DNA. The sample includes some 8,000 clones, with 55% to 80% observed a single time. The ten top clones hold 9.5% to 14% of the sample.

CDR1 and CDR2 were assigned from the germline V gene as SGDLS and YYNGEE. Including cysteine and phenylalanine, the CDR3 has 14 amino acids. Only the CDR3 portion is preserved as DNA: 42 bases, with reading frame beginning at the first base. V loses 4 bases at its end and J loses 7 bases; junction bases beyond the gene matches: 7. This clone was observed a single time. There is no known antigen for this receptor. No base qualities exist here, and no much larger clone lies one base off it. Resection was performed on patients in Japan or China between the mid-2010s and the late 2010s. Histologic diagnosis of each case was confirmed independently by two lung cancer pathologists on H&E slides. To enrich premalignant or tumor cells for nucleic acid extraction, macro-dissection was performed after pathologic assessment. DNA was isolated from FFPE tissue using the AllPrep DNA/RNA FFPE Kit. General conclusions and limits of the study: Compared with EGFR-mutant or double wild-type lesions, KRAS-mutant nodules had the highest T cell clonality. Normal lung showed the highest clonality, whereas later-stage lesions appeared to have higher T cell density and diversity but lower clonality. Normal lung had the highest top T cell clone frequencies, and these frequencies appeared to fall progressively from AAH through AIS, MIA and invasive adenocarcinoma. The findings were based on association rather than direct causation, and larger cohorts with long-term follow-up and longitudinal biopsies were deemed needed. Because all patients were from Japan and China, applicability to Western populations was uncertain.

The rearranged segments are TRBV9 and TRBJ2-1, with 8 central nucleotides matching TRBD1. The clonotype comes from a donor of 70 years or more with lung adenocarcinoma. Some clones in this sample may be carry-over from other donors' samples. Sequencing was done on a sample of FFPE lung adenocarcinoma in situ tissue. Sample cell subset or site, as interpreted from the label and publication: preinvasive adenocarcinoma in situ (AIS). The CDR3 amino acid sequence is: CASSPAYRGNEQFF. The DNA sequence follows: TGTGCCAGCAGCCCCGCCTACAGGGGGAATGAGCAGTTCTTC.